The rows below give T cell receptor beta chains drawn from one sample of a study of blood T cells in healthy people across ages. TCRdb reprocessed the 5' RACE reads with MiXCR, giving one entry per CDR3 protein. This table holds hundreds of thousands of distinct CDR3 sequences, roughly two fifths found once. Sequenced sample: blood. All receptors derive from a woman aged 55-75 years in good health. CDR3s leave out the opening cysteine and the closing phenylalanine or tryptophan.

TRBJ2-1 | TRBV7-2 | ASSLRSGRSKNEQF
TRBJ2-3 | TRBV29-1 | SAADRGRTDTQY
TRBJ1-2 | TRBV20-1 | SALEIKGSYGYT
TRBJ2-5 | TRBV7-6 | ASSLAGNPGQETQY
TRBJ2-5 | TRBV7-6 | ASSAPTGVQY
TRBJ2-1 | TRBV12-3/TRBV12-4 | ASGLSGASIYNEQF
TRBJ2-1 | TRBV4-3 | ASSLSGTGSYNEQF
TRBJ2-1 | TRBV7-9 | ASRHDANEQF
TRBJ1-6 | TRBV12-3/TRBV12-4 | ASSQPGGSPLH
TRBJ1-1 | TRBV7-2 | ASSVQGENTEAF
TRBJ2-1 | TRBV12-3/TRBV12-4 | ASSFGGSYNEQF
TRBJ1-4 | TRBV2 | ASSATGTNEKLF
TRBJ2-7 | TRBV4-3 | ASSQGGQGIREQY
TRBJ2-1 | TRBV11-2 | ASSLELPGLYNEQF
TRBJ1-2 | TRBV3-1 | ASSQARAYSHKGYT
TRBJ2-2 | TRBV7-3 | ASSPTLASGNTGELF
TRBJ2-5 | TRBV20-1 | SAREERGKTQY
TRBJ1-5 | TRBV20-1 | SARVGGEGNQPQH
NA | TRBV5-1 | ASKSEGSRYEQY
TRBJ2-3 | TRBV5-1 | ASSNPGADTQY
TRBJ1-1 | TRBV7-3 | ASSSRENTEAF
TRBJ2-7 | TRBV20-1 | SAIVIAGGYEQY
TRBJ2-1 | TRBV28 | ASSFSWGNEQF
TRBJ2-7 | TRBV5-1 | ASSLELAVSHEQY
TRBJ2-6 | TRBV6-5 | ASSYFSTNGANVLT
TRBJ2-5 | TRBV5-1 | ASSLSPGLAGGWGQY
TRBJ1-1 | TRBV20-1 | SATRPGGQAF
TRBJ2-1 | TRBV11-3 | ASSPTSGDYNEQF
TRBJ2-7 | TRBV7-7 | ASSPSGRADEQY
TRBJ2-7 | TRBV10-1 | ASGDYKLEQY
NA | TRBV24-1 | ATSDSRGPVFKETQY
TRBJ2-7 | TRBV4-2 | ASSPRLLAGGPVGPYEQY
TRBJ2-7 | TRBV21-1 | ASSKVGGWSGVYEQY
TRBJ2-3 | TRBV5-1 | ASSRLAGEGTDTQY
TRBJ2-1 | TRBV5-4 | ASSSAQKYEQF
TRBJ2-7 | TRBV28 | ASSPASAGRDYEQY
TRBJ2-1 | TRBV29-1 | SAGAGSYNEQF
TRBJ2-3 | TRBV28 | ASNLGVGTDTQY
TRBJ2-1 | TRBV7-8 | ASSLALQHNEQF
TRBJ2-1 | TRBV20-1 | SAGGLGLHEQF